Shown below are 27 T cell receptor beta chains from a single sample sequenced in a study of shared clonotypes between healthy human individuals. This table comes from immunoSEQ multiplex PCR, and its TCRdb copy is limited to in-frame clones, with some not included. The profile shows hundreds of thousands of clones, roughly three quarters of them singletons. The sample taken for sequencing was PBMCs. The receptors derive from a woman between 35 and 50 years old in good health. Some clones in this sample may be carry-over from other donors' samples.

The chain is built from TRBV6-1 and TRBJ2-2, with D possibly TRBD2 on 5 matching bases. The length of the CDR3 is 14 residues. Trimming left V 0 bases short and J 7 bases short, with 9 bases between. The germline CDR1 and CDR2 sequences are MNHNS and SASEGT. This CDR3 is CASSEAGVGGELFF. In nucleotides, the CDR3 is TGTGCCAGCAGTGAAGCGGGAGTTGGCGGGGAGCTGTTTTTT.

The CDR3 nucleotides read TGTGCCTGGAGTGTAGGTACAGACACCGGGGAGCTGTTTTTT. Protein sequence: CAWSVGTDTGELFF. This chain links TRBV30 with TRBJ2-2; no clear D gene. CDR1 and CDR2 (germline): GTSNPN, SVGIG (reference sequence). CDR3 size: 14 residues. Trimming cost V 0 bases and J 3 bases, with 8 bases left between them.

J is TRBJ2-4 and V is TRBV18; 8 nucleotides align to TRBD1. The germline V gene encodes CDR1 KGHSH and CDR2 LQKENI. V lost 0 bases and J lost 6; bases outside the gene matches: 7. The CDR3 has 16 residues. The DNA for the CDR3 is TGTGCCAGCTCACCACCAGCAGGGGGCGTTGGAAACATTCAGTACTTC. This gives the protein CASSPPAGGVGNIQYF.

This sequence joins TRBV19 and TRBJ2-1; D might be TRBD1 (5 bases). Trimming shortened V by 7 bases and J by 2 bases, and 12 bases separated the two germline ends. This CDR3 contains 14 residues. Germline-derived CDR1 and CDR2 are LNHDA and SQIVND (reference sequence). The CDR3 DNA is TGTGCCAGTACAGAACAGGCCACCTACAATGAGCAGTTCTTC. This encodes CASTEQATYNEQFF.

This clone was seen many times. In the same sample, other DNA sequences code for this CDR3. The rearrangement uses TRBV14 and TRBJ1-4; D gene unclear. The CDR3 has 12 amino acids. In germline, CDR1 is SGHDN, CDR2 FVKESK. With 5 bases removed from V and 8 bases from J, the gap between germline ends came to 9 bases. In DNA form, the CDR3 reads TGTGCCAGCAGCTTCCTGTCCGAAAAACTGTTTTTT. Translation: CASSFLSEKLFF.

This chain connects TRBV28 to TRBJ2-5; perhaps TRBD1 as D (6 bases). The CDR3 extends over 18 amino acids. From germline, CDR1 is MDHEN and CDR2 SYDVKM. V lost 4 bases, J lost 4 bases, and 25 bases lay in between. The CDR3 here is CASSSPAGVKGDGETQYF. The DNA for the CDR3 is TGTGCCAGCAGTTCCCCCGCAGGGGTAAAGGGAGATGGAGAGACCCAGTACTTC.

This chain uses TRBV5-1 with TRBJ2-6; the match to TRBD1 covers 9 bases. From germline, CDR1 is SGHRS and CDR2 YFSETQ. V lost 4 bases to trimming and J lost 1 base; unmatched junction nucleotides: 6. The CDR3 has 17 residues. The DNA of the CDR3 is TGCGCCAGCAGCCCCCGGGACAGGGTGTCTGGGGCCAACGTCCTGACTTTC. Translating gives CASSPRDRVSGANVLTF.

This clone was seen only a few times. This chain's CDR3 is CASSQGAASNQPQHF. As DNA, the CDR3 is TGTGCCAGCAGCCAGGGGGCCGCGAGCAATCAGCCCCAGCATTTT. V and J are TRBV9 and TRBJ1-5, with 8 bases matching TRBD1. CDR1 and CDR2 (germline): SGDLS, YYNGEE. V was clipped by 4 bases and J by 1 base; unmatched bases: 4. This CDR3 is built from 15 residues.

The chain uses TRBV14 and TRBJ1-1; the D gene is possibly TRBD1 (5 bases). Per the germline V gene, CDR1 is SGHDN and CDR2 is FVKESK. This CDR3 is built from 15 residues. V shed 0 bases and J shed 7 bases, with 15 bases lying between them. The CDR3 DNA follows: TGTGCCAGCAGCCAAGATCTTTGGGGGGGAAATGAAGCTTTCTTT. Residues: CASSQDLWGGNEAFF.

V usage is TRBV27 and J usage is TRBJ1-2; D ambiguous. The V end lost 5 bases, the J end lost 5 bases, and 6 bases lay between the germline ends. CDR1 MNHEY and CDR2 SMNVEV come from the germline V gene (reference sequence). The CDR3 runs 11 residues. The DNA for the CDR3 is TGTGCCAGCAGTCCCGGGTATGGCTACACCTTC. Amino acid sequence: CASSPGYGYTF.

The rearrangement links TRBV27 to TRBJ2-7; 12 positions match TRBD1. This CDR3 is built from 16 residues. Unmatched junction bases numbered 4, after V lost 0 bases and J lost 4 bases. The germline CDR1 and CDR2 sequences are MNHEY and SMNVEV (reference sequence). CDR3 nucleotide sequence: TGTGCCAGCAGTTTATCGGGGACAGGGGGCAGATACGAGCAGTACTTC. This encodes CASSLSGTGGRYEQYF.

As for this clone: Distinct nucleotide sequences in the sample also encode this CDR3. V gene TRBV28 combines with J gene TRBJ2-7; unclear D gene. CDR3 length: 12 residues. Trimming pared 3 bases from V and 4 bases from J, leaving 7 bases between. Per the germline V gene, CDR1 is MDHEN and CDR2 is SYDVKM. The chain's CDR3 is CASSLTQYEQYF. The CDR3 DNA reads TGTGCCAGCAGTTTGACGCAGTACGAGCAGTACTTC.

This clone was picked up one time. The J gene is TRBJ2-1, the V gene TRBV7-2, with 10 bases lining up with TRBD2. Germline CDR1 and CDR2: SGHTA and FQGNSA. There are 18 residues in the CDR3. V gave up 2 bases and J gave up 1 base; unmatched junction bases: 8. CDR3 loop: CASSLNLAGVGSYNEQFF. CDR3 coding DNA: TGTGCCAGCAGCTTAAACCTAGCGGGAGTGGGATCCTACAATGAGCAGTTCTTC.

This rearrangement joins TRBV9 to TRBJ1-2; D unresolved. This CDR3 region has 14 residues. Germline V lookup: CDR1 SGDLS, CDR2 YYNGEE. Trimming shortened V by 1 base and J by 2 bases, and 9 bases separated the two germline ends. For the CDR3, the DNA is TGTGCCAGCAGCGTATCTGGCAGAAACTATGGCTACACCTTC. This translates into CASSVSGRNYGYTF.

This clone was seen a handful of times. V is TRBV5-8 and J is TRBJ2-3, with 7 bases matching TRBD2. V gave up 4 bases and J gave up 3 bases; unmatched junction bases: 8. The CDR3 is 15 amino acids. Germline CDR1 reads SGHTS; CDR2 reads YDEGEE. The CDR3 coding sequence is TGTGCCAGCAGCGGAAGAGCGGGACGAACAGATACGCAGTATTTT. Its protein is CASSGRAGRTDTQYF.

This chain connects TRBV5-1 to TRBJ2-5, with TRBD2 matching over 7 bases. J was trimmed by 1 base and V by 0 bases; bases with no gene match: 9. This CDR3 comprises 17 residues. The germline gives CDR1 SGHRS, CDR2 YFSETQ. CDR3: CASSLGVAGALQETQYF. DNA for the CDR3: TGCGCCAGCAGCTTGGGTGTGGCGGGAGCCCTCCAAGAGACCCAGTACTTC.

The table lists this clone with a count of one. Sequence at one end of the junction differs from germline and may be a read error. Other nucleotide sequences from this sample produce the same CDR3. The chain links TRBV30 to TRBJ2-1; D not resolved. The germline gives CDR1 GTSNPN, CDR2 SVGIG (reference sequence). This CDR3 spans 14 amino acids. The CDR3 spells CAWSVSVVYNEQFF. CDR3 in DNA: TGCGCCTGGAGTGTAAGCGTGGTTTACAATGAGCAGTTCTTC. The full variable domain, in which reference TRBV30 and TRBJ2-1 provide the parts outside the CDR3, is SQTIHQWPATLVQPVGSPLSLECTVEGTSNPNLYWYRQAAGRGLQLLFYSVGIGQISSEVPQNLSASRPQDRQFILSSKKLLLSDSGFYLCAWSVSVVYNEQFFGPGTRLTVL.

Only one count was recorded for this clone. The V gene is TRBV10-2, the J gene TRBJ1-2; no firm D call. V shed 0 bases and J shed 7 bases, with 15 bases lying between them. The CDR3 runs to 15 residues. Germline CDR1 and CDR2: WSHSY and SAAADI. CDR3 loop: CASSESFGVGSGYTF. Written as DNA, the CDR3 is TGCGCCAGCAGTGAGTCCTTTGGGGTAGGAAGTGGCTACACCTTC.

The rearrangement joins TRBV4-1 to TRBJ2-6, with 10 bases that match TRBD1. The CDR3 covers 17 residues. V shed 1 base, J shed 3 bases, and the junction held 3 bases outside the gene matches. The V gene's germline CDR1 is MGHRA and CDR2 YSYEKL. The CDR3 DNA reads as TGCGCCAGCAGCCAAGGACAGGGGGCGGGTGGGGCCAACGTCCTGACTTTC. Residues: CASSQGQGAGGANVLTF.

The CDR3 DNA reads as TGTGCCAGCAGCTTGGAAGGGTATAGCAATCAGCCCCAGCATTTT. Protein sequence: CASSLEGYSNQPQHF. This chain uses TRBV5-6 with TRBJ1-5; D call uncertain. The CDR3 totals 15 residues. CDR1 is SGHDT, CDR2 YYEEEE, per germline. Deletions cut 0 bases from V and 0 bases from J, with 7 bases between. The entire variable domain, with the rest obtained from reference TRBV5-6 and TRBJ1-5, is as follows: DAGVTQSPTHLIKTRGQQVTLRCSPKSGHDTVSWYQQALGQGPQFIFQYYEEEERQRGNFPDRFSGHQFPNYSSELNVNALLLGDSALYLCASSLEGYSNQPQHFGDGTRLSIL.

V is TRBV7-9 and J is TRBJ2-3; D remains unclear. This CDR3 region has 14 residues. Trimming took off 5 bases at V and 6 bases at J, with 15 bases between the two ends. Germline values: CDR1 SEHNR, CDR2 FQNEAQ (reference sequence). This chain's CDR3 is CASSPRRSSDTQYF. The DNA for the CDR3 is TGTGCCAGCAGCCCCCGACGCTCTTCCGATACGCAGTATTTT.

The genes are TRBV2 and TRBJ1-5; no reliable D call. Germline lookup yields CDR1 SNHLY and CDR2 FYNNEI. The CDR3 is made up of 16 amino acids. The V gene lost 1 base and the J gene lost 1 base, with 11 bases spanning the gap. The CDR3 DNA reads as TGTGCCAGCAGTGAAGACCAGACGTTGAGCAATCAGCCCCAGCATTTT. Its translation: CASSEDQTLSNQPQHF.

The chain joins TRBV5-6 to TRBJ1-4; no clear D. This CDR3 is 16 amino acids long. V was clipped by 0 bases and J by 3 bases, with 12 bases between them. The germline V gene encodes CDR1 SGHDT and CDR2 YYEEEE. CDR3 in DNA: TGTGCCAGCAGCTTGGCCGGGTACAGCCCTAATGAAAAACTGTTTTTT. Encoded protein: CASSLAGYSPNEKLFF.

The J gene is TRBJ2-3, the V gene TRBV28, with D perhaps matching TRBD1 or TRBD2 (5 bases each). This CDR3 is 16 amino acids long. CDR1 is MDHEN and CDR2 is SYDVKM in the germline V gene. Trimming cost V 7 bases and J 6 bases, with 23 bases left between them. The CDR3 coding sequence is TGTGCCAGCATACAGGATGGTACGGGGCGGTTCGATACGCAGTATTTT. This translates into CASIQDGTGRFDTQYF.

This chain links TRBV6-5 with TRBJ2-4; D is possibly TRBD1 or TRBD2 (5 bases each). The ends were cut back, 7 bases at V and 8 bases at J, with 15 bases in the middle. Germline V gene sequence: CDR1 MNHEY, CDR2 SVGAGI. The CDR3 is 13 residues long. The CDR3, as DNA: TGTGCCAGCACCGCCGGCCGAGGGGACATTCAGTACTTC. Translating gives CASTAGRGDIQYF.

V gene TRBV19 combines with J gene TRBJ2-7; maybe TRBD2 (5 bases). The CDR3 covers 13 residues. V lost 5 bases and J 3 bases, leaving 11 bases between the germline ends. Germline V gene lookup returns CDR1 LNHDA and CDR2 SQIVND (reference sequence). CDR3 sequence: CASSRPGDYEQYF. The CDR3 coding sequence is TGTGCCAGTAGTCGCCCCGGGGACTACGAGCAGTACTTC.

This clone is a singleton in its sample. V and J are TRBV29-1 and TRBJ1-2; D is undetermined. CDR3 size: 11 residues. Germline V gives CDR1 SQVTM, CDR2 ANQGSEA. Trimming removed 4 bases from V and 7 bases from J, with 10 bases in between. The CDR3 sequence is CSVGPTGGYTF. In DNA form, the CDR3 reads TGCAGCGTTGGCCCCACGGGTGGCTACACCTTC.